This T cell receptor beta chain was observed in a study of shared clonotypes between healthy human individuals. Generated by immunoSEQ multiplex PCR, the TCRdb table keeps only in-frame clones and is missing some. In the table there are millions of clones, approximately 93% of which are singletons. CDR1 MDHEN and CDR2 SYDVKM come from the germline V gene. The CDR3 has 13 residues. V was cut by 8 bases and J by 3 bases, with 14 bases left in between. This receptor was identified in a man between 18 and 35 years old in good health. Some clones in this sample may be carry-over from other donors' samples. Sequenced material: naive CD4+ T cells from PBMCs. Subset specified: CD45RA+ positively selected. This chain joins TRBV28 and TRBJ2-7, with D tentatively TRBD1 or TRBD2 (5 bases each). CDR3 amino acids: CASGTESLYEQYF. The CDR3 coding sequence is TGTGCCAGCGGGACCGAGTCTCTCTACGAGCAGTACTTC.